This T cell receptor beta chain comes out of a study of early T cells in non-severe SARS-CoV-2 infection. TCRdb redid the calling of the 5' RACE reads with MiXCR, one entry per CDR3 protein. The table lists under 85,000 distinct CDR3 sequences, 14% to 15% of them singletons. Per germline, CDR1 MNHEY and CDR2 SVGAGI. CDR3 length equals 15 residues. Trimming removed 5 bases at V and 0 bases at J, with 8 bases between. Sequenced material: whole blood. The TCR originated in an adult who was a healthcare worker with PCR-confirmed SARS-CoV-2 infection or an uninfected control (not recorded which). V and J are TRBV6-5 and TRBJ2-6; TRBD1 might be the D (6 bases). The DNA for the CDR3 is TGTGCCAGCAGTAACAGGGACTCTGGGGCCAACGTCCTGACTTTC. Translation gives CASSNRDSGANVLTF.